The table lists the clone carrying this T cell receptor beta chain with a few counts. Antigen specificity is unknown. A much larger clone differs from this one at a single base, so this may be a read error. Germline V lookup: CDR1 SGHVS, CDR2 FQNEAQ. With 7 bases removed from V and 4 bases from J, the gap between germline ends came to 13 bases. CDR3 length: 13 amino acids. These data are taken from a study of metastatic and nonmetastatic thyroid tumors. Whole-study context: Repertoire comparisons spanned blood and tumor or nodule tissue from malignant and benign thyroid patients.

The authors' processing: The authors used CDR3 differences across clinicopathological groups to build a distant-metastasis classifier for papillary thyroid cancer. From the PCR reads, TCRdb re-called clones with MiXCR. TCRdb, rather than the study authors, made the V and J calls. The table shows 20,000 to 25,000 clones, with 15% to 19% occurring only once. Study findings and constraints: Compared with benign nodules, malignant thyroid tumors were reported to have significantly higher TCR beta diversity in both blood and tumor.

No treatment of any kind had been given to any patient before thyroid surgery. Sequencing used blood. This chain uses TRBV7-8 with TRBJ1-1, with unresolved D. The TCR comes from a female donor with papillary thyroid cancer or a benign thyroid nodule (not recorded which). Some clones in this sample may be carry-over from other donors' samples. CDR3 bases: TGTGCCAGCAAAGAGGGTATTGCCACTGAAGCTTTCTTT. It codes for CASKEGIATEAFF.